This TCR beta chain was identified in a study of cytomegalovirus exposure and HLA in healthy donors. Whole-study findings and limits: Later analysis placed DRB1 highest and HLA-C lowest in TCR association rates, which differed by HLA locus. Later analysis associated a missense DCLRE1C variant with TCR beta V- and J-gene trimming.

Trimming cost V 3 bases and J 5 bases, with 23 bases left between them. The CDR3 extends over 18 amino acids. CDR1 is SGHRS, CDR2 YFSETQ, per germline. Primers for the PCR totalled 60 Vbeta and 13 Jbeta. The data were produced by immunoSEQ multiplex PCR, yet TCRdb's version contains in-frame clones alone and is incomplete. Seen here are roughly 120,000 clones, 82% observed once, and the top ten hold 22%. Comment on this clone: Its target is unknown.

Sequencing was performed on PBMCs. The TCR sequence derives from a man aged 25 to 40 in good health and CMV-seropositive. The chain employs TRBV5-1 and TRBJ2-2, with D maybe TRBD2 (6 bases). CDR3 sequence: CASSSTPQSGPITGELFF. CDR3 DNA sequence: TGCGCCAGCAGCTCGACACCCCAAAGCGGGCCCATTACCGGGGAGCTGTTTTTT.